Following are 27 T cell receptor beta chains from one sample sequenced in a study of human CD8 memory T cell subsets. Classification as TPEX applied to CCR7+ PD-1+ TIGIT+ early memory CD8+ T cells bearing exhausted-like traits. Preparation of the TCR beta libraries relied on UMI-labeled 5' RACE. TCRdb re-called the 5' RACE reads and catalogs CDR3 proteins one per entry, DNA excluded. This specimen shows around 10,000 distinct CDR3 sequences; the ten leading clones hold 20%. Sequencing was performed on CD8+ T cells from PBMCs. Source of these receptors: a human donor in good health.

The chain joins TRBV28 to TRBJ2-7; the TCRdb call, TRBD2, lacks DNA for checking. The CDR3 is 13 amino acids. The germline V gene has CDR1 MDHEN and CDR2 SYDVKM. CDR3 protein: CASSSGARYEQYF.

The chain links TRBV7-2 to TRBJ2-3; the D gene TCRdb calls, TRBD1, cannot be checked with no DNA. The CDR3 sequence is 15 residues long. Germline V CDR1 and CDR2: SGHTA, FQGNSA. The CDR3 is CASSYSGGLGDTQYF.

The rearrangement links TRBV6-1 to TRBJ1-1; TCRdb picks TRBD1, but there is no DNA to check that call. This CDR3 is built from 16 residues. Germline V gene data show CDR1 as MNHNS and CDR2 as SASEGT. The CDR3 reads CASSTPRVRMFTEAFF.

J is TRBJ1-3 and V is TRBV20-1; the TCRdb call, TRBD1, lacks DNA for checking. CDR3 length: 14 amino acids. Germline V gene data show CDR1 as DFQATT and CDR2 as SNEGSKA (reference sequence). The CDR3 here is CSGAGGGSGNTIYF.

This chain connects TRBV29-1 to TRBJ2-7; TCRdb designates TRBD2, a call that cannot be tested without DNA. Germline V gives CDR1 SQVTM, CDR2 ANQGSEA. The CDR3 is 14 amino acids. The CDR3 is CSVERREGTYEQYF.

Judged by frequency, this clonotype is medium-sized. The CDR3 loop is CASSLGCGTPVYEQYF. The chain joins TRBV7-8 to TRBJ2-7. In germline, CDR1 is SGHVS, CDR2 FQNEAQ. The CDR3 loop spans 16 amino acids. The variable domain in full, completed from reference TRBV7-8 and TRBJ2-7, reads GAGVSQSPRYKVAKRGQDVALRCDPISGHVSLFWYQQALGQGPEFLTYFQNEAQLDKSGLPSDRFFAERPEGSVSTLKIQRTQQEDSAVYLCASSLGCGTPVYEQYFGPGTRLTVT.

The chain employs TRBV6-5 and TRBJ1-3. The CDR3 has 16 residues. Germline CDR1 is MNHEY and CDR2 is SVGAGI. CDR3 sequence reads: CASTTGWRYSGNTIYF.

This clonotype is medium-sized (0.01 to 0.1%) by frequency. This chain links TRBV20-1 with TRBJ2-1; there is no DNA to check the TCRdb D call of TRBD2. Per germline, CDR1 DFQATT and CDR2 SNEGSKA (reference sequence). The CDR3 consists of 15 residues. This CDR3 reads CSAPGTSGYLGEQFF.

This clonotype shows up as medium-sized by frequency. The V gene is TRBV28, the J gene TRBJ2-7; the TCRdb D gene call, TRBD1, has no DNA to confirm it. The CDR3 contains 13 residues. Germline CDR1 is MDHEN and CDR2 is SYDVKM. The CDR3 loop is CASRQGHSYEQYF.

The CDR3 region is CASSESGGSTDTQYF. The gene calls are TRBV2 and TRBJ2-3; without DNA, the TCRdb call of TRBD1 cannot be checked. The CDR3 is 15 residues long. Germline values: CDR1 SNHLY, CDR2 FYNNEI.

The CDR3 here is CSVVPSGSYNEQFF. The chain links TRBV29-1 to TRBJ2-1; TCRdb selects TRBD2, and the lack of DNA leaves this call unchecked. Germline V gene data show CDR1 as SQVTM and CDR2 as ANQGSEA. CDR3 length: 14 residues.

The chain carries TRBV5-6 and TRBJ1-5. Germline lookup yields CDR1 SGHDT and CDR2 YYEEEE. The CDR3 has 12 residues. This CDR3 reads CASSTANQPQHF.

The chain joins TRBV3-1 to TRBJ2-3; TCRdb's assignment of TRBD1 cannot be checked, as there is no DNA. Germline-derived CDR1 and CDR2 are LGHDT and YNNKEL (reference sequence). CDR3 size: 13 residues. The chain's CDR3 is CASSLEGADTQYF.

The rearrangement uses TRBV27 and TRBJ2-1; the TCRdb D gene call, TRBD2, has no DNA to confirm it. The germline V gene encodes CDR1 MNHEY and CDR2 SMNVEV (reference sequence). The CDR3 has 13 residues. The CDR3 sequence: CASSPTPPREQFF.

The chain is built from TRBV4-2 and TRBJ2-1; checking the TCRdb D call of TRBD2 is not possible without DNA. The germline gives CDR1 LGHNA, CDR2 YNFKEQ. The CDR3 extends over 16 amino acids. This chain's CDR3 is CASSPYSGDAYNEQFF.

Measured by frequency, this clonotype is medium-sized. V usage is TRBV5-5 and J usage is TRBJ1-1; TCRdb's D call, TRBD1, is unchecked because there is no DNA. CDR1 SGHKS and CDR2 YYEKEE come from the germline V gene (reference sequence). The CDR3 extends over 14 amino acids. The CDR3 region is CASSLRRANTEAFF.

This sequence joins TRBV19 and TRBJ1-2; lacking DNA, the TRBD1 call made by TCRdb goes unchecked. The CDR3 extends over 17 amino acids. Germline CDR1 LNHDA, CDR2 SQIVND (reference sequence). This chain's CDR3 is CASSIAPLTLSEYGYTF.

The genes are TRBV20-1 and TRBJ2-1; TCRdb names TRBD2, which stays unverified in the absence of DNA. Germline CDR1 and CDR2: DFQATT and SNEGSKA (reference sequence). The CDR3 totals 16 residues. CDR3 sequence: CSARDRRLAGFNEQFF.

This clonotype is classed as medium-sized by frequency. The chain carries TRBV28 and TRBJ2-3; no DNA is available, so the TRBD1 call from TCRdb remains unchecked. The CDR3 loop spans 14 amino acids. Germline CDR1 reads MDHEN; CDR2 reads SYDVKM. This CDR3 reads CASSLGHSTDTQYF.

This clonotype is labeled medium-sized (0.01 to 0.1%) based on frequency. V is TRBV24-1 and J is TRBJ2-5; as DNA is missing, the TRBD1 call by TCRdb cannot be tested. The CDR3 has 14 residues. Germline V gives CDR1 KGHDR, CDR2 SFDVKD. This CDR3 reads CATKGPAIGETQYF.

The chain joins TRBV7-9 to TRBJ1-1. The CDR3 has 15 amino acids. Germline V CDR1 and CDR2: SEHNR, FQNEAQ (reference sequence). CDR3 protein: CASSLAVSGNTEAFF. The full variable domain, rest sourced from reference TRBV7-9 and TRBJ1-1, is DTGVSQNPRHKITKRGQNVTFRCDPISEHNRLYWYRQTLGQGPEFLTYFQNEAQLEKSRLLSDRFSAERPKGSFSTLEIQRTEQGDSAMYLCASSLAVSGNTEAFFGQGTRLTVV.

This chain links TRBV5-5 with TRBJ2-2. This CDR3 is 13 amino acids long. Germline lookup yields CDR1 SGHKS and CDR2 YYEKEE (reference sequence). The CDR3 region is CASSLGDTGELFF.

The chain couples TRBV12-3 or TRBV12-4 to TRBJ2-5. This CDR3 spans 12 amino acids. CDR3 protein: CASSERGETQYF.

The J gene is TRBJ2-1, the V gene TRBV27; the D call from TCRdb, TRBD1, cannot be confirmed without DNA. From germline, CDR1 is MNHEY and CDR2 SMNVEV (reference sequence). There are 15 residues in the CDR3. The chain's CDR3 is CASSQYRGTADEQFF.

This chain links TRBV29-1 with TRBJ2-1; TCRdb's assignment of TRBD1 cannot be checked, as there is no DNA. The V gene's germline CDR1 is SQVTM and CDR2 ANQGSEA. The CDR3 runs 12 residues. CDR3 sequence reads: CSAETENNEQFF.

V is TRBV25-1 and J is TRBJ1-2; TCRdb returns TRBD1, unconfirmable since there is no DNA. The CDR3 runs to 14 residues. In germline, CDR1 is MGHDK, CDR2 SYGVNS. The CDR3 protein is CASSEGDKSYGYTF.

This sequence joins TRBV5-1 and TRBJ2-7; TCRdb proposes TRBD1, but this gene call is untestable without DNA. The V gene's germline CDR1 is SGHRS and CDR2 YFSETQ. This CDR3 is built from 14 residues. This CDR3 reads CASSLDVGGYEQYF.